This is a list of T cell receptor beta chains from one sample in a study of PD-L1 blockade in urothelial cancer. Profiled with immunoSEQ multiplex PCR; TCRdb holds only in-frame clones, not every one. The table lists about 29,000 clones, around 87% of them singletons. Sequenced material: PBMCs, taken around atezolizumab (anti-PD-L1) treatment. Receptor source: a man in his fifties or sixties with urothelial cancer. Each CDR3 is given with its conserved first and last residue. The D gene is left open where the match is weak. Part of the rows lack a size; the others show once, few, many or a class for expanded clones.

J gene: TRBJ2-3; clone size: -; D gene: TRBD2; V gene: TRBV6-5; CDR3 DNA: TGTGCCAGCGGGACTAGCGGGAGTTTAGATACGCAGTATTTT; CDR3 protein: CASGTSGSLDTQYF
J gene: TRBJ1-2; clone size: -; D gene: TRBD1; V gene: TRBV18; CDR3 DNA: TGTGCCAGCTCACCACCGGGACAGGGCTATGGCTACACCTTC; CDR3 protein: CASSPPGQGYGYTF
J gene: TRBJ1-1; clone size: -; D gene: -; V gene: TRBV30; CDR3 DNA: TGTGCCTGGACCCCACAGGGCCCCACGGTCACTGAAGCTTTCTTT; CDR3 protein: CAWTPQGPTVTEAFF
J gene: TRBJ1-5; clone size: -; D gene: -; V gene: TRBV2; CDR3 DNA: TGTGCCAGCCAGGGAATCGAACAGCCCCAGCATTTT; CDR3 protein: CASQGIEQPQHF
J gene: TRBJ2-1; clone size: -; D gene: -; V gene: TRBV29-1; CDR3 DNA: TGCAGCGTTTATCAGGGGCATCCCGCCTACAATGAGCAGTTCTTC; CDR3 protein: CSVYQGHPAYNEQFF
J gene: TRBJ2-3; clone size: -; D gene: -; V gene: TRBV15; CDR3 DNA: TGTGCCACCAGCAGAGGGGCCCCCACAGATACGCAGTATTTT; CDR3 protein: CATSRGAPTDTQYF
J gene: TRBJ1-1; clone size: -; D gene: -; V gene: TRBV6-6; CDR3 DNA: TGTGCCAGCAGACAAGGACAGTGGAACACTGAAGCTTTCTTT; CDR3 protein: CASRQGQWNTEAFF
J gene: TRBJ2-3; clone size: -; D gene: -; V gene: TRBV6-1; CDR3 DNA: TGTGCCAGCATTGGGCGTCAAAGCACAGATACGCAGTATTTT; CDR3 protein: CASIGRQSTDTQYF
J gene: TRBJ2-7; clone size: -; D gene: TRBD2; V gene: TRBV5-4; CDR3 DNA: TGTGCCAGCAGCCCGGATATAGCGGGAGCCGAGCAGTACTTC; CDR3 protein: CASSPDIAGAEQYF
J gene: TRBJ1-2; clone size: -; D gene: TRBD1; V gene: TRBV5-4; CDR3 DNA: TGTGCCAGCAGCCGGACAGGGGTTACCGCGGGCTACACCTTC; CDR3 protein: CASSRTGVTAGYTF
J gene: TRBJ1-2; clone size: -; D gene: -; V gene: TRBV19; CDR3 DNA: TGTGCCAGTAGTATAGTACAGTACTATGGCTACACCTTC; CDR3 protein: CASSIVQYYGYTF
J gene: TRBJ2-4; clone size: -; D gene: -; V gene: TRBV30; CDR3 DNA: TGTGCCTGGACCGGTACAGGGCTAGCCAAAAACATTCAGTACTTC; CDR3 protein: CAWTGTGLAKNIQYF
J gene: TRBJ2-6; clone size: -; D gene: TRBD1; V gene: TRBV10-3; CDR3 DNA: TGTGCCATCAGAACCGGGACAGACCGCTCTGGGGCCAACGTCCTGACTTTC; CDR3 protein: CAIRTGTDRSGANVLTF
J gene: TRBJ2-7; clone size: -; D gene: TRBD2; V gene: TRBV10-1; CDR3 DNA: TGCGCCAGCAGCTTCGGACTAGCGGCGGACTACGAGCAGTACTTC; CDR3 protein: CASSFGLAADYEQYF
J gene: TRBJ2-3; clone size: -; D gene: -; V gene: TRBV7-9; CDR3 DNA: TGTGCCAATGAGCGGCGTGGGGAAGATCCAGATACGCAGTATTTT; CDR3 protein: CANERRGEDPDTQYF
J gene: TRBJ1-1; clone size: -; D gene: -; V gene: TRBV19; CDR3 DNA: TGTGCCAGTGGCATCACGGGGGGCGGCACTGAAGCTTTCTTT; CDR3 protein: CASGITGGGTEAFF
J gene: TRBJ2-7; clone size: -; D gene: -; V gene: TRBV7-9; CDR3 DNA: TGTGCCAGCAGCTCACGGGGTGACGAGCAGTACTTC; CDR3 protein: CASSSRGDEQYF
J gene: TRBJ1-5; clone size: -; D gene: -; V gene: TRBV6-9; CDR3 DNA: TGTGCCAGCAGGACCACCCGGGGGAGAGTACGCAATCAGCCCCAGCATTTT; CDR3 protein: CASRTTRGRVRNQPQHF
J gene: TRBJ2-7; clone size: -; D gene: TRBD2; V gene: TRBV2; CDR3 DNA: TGTGCCAGCAAACCGGGACTAGCTCAATCCTACGAGCAGTACTTC; CDR3 protein: CASKPGLAQSYEQYF
J gene: TRBJ2-2; clone size: -; D gene: TRBD1; V gene: TRBV6-5; CDR3 DNA: TGTGCCAGCAGTTATGCTCAGGGGGCGGGCGGGGAGCTGTTTTTT; CDR3 protein: CASSYAQGAGGELFF
J gene: TRBJ2-7; clone size: -; D gene: TRBD2; V gene: TRBV7-2; CDR3 DNA: TGTGCCAGCAGCTTAGCGTTTGCGGGGGGGGTCGAGCAGTACTTC; CDR3 protein: CASSLAFAGGVEQYF
J gene: TRBJ2-7; clone size: few; D gene: TRBD1; V gene: TRBV6-6; CDR3 DNA: TGTGCCAGCAGTTACCACTCGGACAGGGGTTACGAGCAGTACTTC; CDR3 protein: CASSYHSDRGYEQYF
J gene: TRBJ2-7; clone size: -; D gene: -; V gene: TRBV7-9; CDR3 DNA: TGTGCCAGCTCTCAGGTGACCTACGAGCAGTACTTC; CDR3 protein: CASSQVTYEQYF
J gene: TRBJ2-7; clone size: -; D gene: TRBD1; V gene: TRBV29-1; CDR3 DNA: TGCAGCGCTACCGACAGGGGGGGCTACGAGCAGTACTTC; CDR3 protein: CSATDRGGYEQYF
J gene: TRBJ2-7; clone size: -; D gene: -; V gene: TRBV6-6; CDR3 DNA: TGTGCCAGCAGTTACTCCCTCAGGGGCTACGAGCAGTACTTC; CDR3 protein: CASSYSLRGYEQYF
J gene: TRBJ2-5; clone size: -; D gene: TRBD1; V gene: TRBV5-3; CDR3 DNA: TGTGCCAGAAGCCCCGGACAGGGGAAAAGCGGACAAGAGACCCAGTACTTC; CDR3 protein: CARSPGQGKSGQETQYF
J gene: TRBJ2-1; clone size: -; D gene: TRBD1; V gene: TRBV2; CDR3 DNA: TGTGCCAGCAGCCAGGGTAGGGGGGACAGGGGTGGGAATGAGCAGTTCTTC; CDR3 protein: CASSQGRGDRGGNEQFF
J gene: TRBJ1-1; clone size: -; D gene: -; V gene: TRBV13; CDR3 DNA: TGTGCCAGCAGCTTAGATGGGGCCCCAATGAACACTGAAGCTTTCTTT; CDR3 protein: CASSLDGAPMNTEAFF
J gene: TRBJ2-1; clone size: -; D gene: TRBD1; V gene: TRBV7-2; CDR3 DNA: TGTGCCAGCAGCTCGTCTGGCGGGACAGGTTACAATGAGCAGTTCTTC; CDR3 protein: CASSSSGGTGYNEQFF
J gene: TRBJ2-7; clone size: -; D gene: -; V gene: TRBV5-1; CDR3 DNA: TGCGCCAGCAGTCCGGGTTGGGGGCTGGGCTCGGAGCAGTACTTC; CDR3 protein: CASSPGWGLGSEQYF
J gene: TRBJ2-1; clone size: -; D gene: -; V gene: TRBV6-1; CDR3 DNA: TGTGCCAGCAGTGAAGCCTACAGGGACGATGAGCAGTTCTTC; CDR3 protein: CASSEAYRDDEQFF
J gene: TRBJ2-5; clone size: -; D gene: TRBD2; V gene: TRBV5-1; CDR3 DNA: TGCGCCAGCAGCTTGGCGCCAGCGGGACCGCCTCAAGAGACCCAGTACTTC; CDR3 protein: CASSLAPAGPPQETQYF
J gene: TRBJ2-2; clone size: once; D gene: TRBD2; V gene: TRBV10-2; CDR3 DNA: TGCGCCAGCAGTGTAGCGGGAGGAGGGACCGGGGAGCTGTTTTTT; CDR3 protein: CASSVAGGGTGELFF
J gene: TRBJ2-1; clone size: -; D gene: TRBD1; V gene: TRBV11-2; CDR3 DNA: TGTGCCAGCAGCTCCACCGACAGGGTTCGGTTCTTC; CDR3 protein: CASSSTDRVRFF
J gene: TRBJ2-1; clone size: -; D gene: TRBD2; V gene: TRBV27; CDR3 DNA: TGTGCCAGCAGTTTATTTAGACTAGCGGGAGTCTCGTACAATGAGCAGTTCTTC; CDR3 protein: CASSLFRLAGVSYNEQFF
J gene: TRBJ2-3; clone size: once; D gene: -; V gene: TRBV6-1; CDR3 DNA: TGTGCCAGCAGTGTAACCAGCGGGCCTCCAGATACGCAGTATTTT; CDR3 protein: CASSVTSGPPDTQYF
J gene: TRBJ2-7; clone size: -; D gene: TRBD1; V gene: TRBV9; CDR3 DNA: TGTGCCAGCAGCTTTGCTCCGGGACAGAAGTACGAGCAGTACTTC; CDR3 protein: CASSFAPGQKYEQYF
J gene: TRBJ2-7; clone size: -; D gene: -; V gene: TRBV9; CDR3 DNA: TGTGCCAGCAGCGTAGGGAAGGGGGTCGACGAGCAGTACTTC; CDR3 protein: CASSVGKGVDEQYF
J gene: TRBJ2-3; clone size: -; D gene: TRBD2; V gene: TRBV7-2; CDR3 DNA: TGTGCCAGCAGCCAAACTAGCGGGGGCCTCACAGATACGCAGTATTTT; CDR3 protein: CASSQTSGGLTDTQYF
J gene: TRBJ2-1; clone size: -; D gene: -; V gene: TRBV30; CDR3 DNA: TGTGCCTGGAGGACCCGCGGGGTGAATGAGCAGTTCTTC; CDR3 protein: CAWRTRGVNEQFF
J gene: TRBJ1-4; clone size: -; D gene: -; V gene: TRBV7-6; CDR3 DNA: TGTGCCAGCAGCCAGCAGGGCACCACTAATGAAAAACTGTTTTTT; CDR3 protein: CASSQQGTTNEKLFF
J gene: TRBJ2-1; clone size: once; D gene: -; V gene: TRBV7-2; CDR3 DNA: TGTGCCAGCAGCTTCGAGGGAACAAGAAACGAGCAGTTCTTC; CDR3 protein: CASSFEGTRNEQFF
J gene: TRBJ1-3; clone size: -; D gene: -; V gene: TRBV9; CDR3 DNA: TGTGCCAGCAGCCCTGGGGGGTTTGGAAACACCATATATTTT; CDR3 protein: CASSPGGFGNTIYF
J gene: TRBJ2-1; clone size: -; D gene: TRBD2; V gene: TRBV11-3; CDR3 DNA: TGTGCCAGCAGCTTTAGCGGGGGGGCCTACAATGAGCAGTTCTTC; CDR3 protein: CASSFSGGAYNEQFF
J gene: TRBJ2-7; clone size: -; D gene: -; V gene: TRBV19; CDR3 DNA: TGTGCCAGTAGTATTGGCATTAACAGGCGCCTCTCCTCCTACGAGCAGTACTTC; CDR3 protein: CASSIGINRRLSSYEQYF
J gene: TRBJ2-7; clone size: -; D gene: -; V gene: TRBV5-6; CDR3 DNA: TGTGCCAGCAGCCACATGCGGGGCCAGGGCTACGAGCAGTACTTC; CDR3 protein: CASSHMRGQGYEQYF
J gene: TRBJ1-5; clone size: -; D gene: -; V gene: TRBV19; CDR3 DNA: TGTGCCAGTAGTAGGCCCGCCGTGGGGCATCAGCCCCAGCATTTT; CDR3 protein: CASSRPAVGHQPQHF
J gene: TRBJ2-7; clone size: -; D gene: -; V gene: TRBV7-2; CDR3 DNA: TGTGCCAGCAGCTTATCCCTAGCCGAGCAGTACTTC; CDR3 protein: CASSLSLAEQYF
J gene: TRBJ1-2; clone size: -; D gene: TRBD1; V gene: TRBV30; CDR3 DNA: TGTGCCTGGAGTGCCACAGGGGGCTCGAGCTACACCTTC; CDR3 protein: CAWSATGGSSYTF
J gene: TRBJ2-7; clone size: -; D gene: -; V gene: TRBV10-2; CDR3 DNA: TGCGCCAGCAGTGAGGGGAGCACAACCCTCTCCTACGAGCAGTACTTC; CDR3 protein: CASSEGSTTLSYEQYF